These 23 T cell receptor beta chains came from one sample sequenced in a study of human T cells and chemical hapten exposure. This sample's time point: patch test 2, 6 weeks after DPC sensitization. The sample's treatment: therapeutic diphenylcyclopropenone sensitization with weekly scalp DPC. One entry per CDR3 protein results from TCRdb running MiXCR on the RACE reads. This table holds some 99,000 distinct CDR3 sequences, 9.2% found once. The source material was whole blood, sampled in connection with sensitization to the hapten diphenylcyclopropenone (DPC). The receptors here all came from a woman aged 40-49 years with alopecia areata. Some clones in this sample may be carry-over from other donors' samples.

The genes are TRBV5-5 and TRBJ2-7; 8 bases are shared with TRBD1. CDR3 length: 15 amino acids. V lost 4 bases, J lost 4 bases, and 10 bases stayed unmatched. Germline CDR1 is SGHKS and CDR2 is YYEKEE (reference sequence). The CDR3, as DNA: TGTGCCAGCAGCATGACAGGGGCCCAATCGTACGAGCAGTACTTC. Translating gives CASSMTGAQSYEQYF.

The chain joins TRBV3-1 to TRBJ2-1, with D possibly called TRBD1 or TRBD2 (5 bases each). Trimming removed 3 bases from V and 6 bases from J, with 12 bases in between. Germline V gene data show CDR1 as LGHDT and CDR2 as YNNKEL (reference sequence). CDR3 length: 14 residues. The CDR3 bases are TGTGCCAGCAGCCACTGGGGACCCGCCAATGAGCAGTTCTTC. Its protein is CASSHWGPANEQFF.

In its sample, this clonotype was seen a few times. V usage is TRBV25-1 and J usage is TRBJ1-2; possible D gene TRBD1, 6 bases. Trimming cost V 0 bases and J 7 bases, with 18 bases left between them. Germline V lookup: CDR1 MGHDK, CDR2 SYGVNS. The CDR3 has 16 amino acids. Here the CDR3 DNA reads TGTGCCAGCAGTGAATATAATGGGGGCCCGTCCCCTGGCTACACCTTC. Residues: CASSEYNGGPSPGYTF.

This clonotype appeared many times. In nucleotides, the CDR3 is TGTGCCAGCAGCTTATTAATCGGTGGGCAGTACTTC. This encodes CASSLLIGGQYF. This sequence joins TRBV7-2 and TRBJ2-7; D remains ambiguous. The CDR3 sequence is 12 residues long. Germline V gene data show CDR1 as SGHTA and CDR2 as FQGNSA. The ends were cut back, 2 bases at V and 9 bases at J, with 11 bases in the middle.

In this sample, this clonotype turned up many times. The chain uses TRBV7-3 and TRBJ2-5, with 7 bases matching TRBD1. The trim removed 5 bases at V and 5 bases at J, leaving 8 bases unmatched. The length of the CDR3 is 14 residues. CDR1 is SGHTA, CDR2 FQGTGA, per germline. For the CDR3, the DNA is TGTGCCAGCAGCCTACAGGGGTCTGGGGAGACCCAGTACTTC. Protein: CASSLQGSGETQYF.

This clonotype occurred a few times. The chain employs TRBV25-1 and TRBJ1-6, with 10 positions matching TRBD1. The junction had 9 bases not matched to a gene; V was cut back by 4 bases and J by 3 bases. The CDR3 runs to 18 residues. CDR1 and CDR2 from the germline V gene are MGHDK and SYGVNS. CDR3 DNA: TGTGCCAGCAGTGCCTCCGGGACAGGGGCCTTCTATAATTCACCCCTCCACTTT. Its translation is CASSASGTGAFYNSPLHF.

This clonotype was detected only a few times. The V call is TRBV10-3, the J call TRBJ1-5; no clear D gene. Germline assignment: CDR1 ENHRY and CDR2 SYGVKD. Trimming stripped 0 bases from V and 4 bases from J, with 4 bases between. The CDR3 consists of 13 residues. CDR3 DNA sequence: TGTGCCATCAGTGAGTCGAGAAATCAGCCCCAGCATTTT. This gives the protein CAISESRNQPQHF.

The chain uses TRBV19 and TRBJ1-2, with 9 bases lining up with TRBD1. The V and J ends lost 9 bases and 8 bases, in that order; junction bases with no gene match: 7. The CDR3 is made up of 12 amino acids. Per germline, CDR1 LNHDA and CDR2 SQIVND (reference sequence). CDR3 DNA: TGTGCCAGCAAACAGGGGGCTAACGGCTACACCTTC. This encodes CASKQGANGYTF.

This clonotype was detected only a few times. The V call is TRBV10-2, the J call TRBJ2-5; 11 nucleotides agree with TRBD2. The germline V gene has CDR1 WSHSY and CDR2 SAAADI. V gave up 4 bases and J gave up 7 bases; unmatched junction bases: 2. The CDR3 has 13 residues. This CDR3 is CASSVAGGWTQYF. The DNA of the CDR3 is TGCGCCAGCAGTGTAGCGGGGGGGTGGACCCAGTACTTC.

This clonotype was seen repeatedly, ten times or more. The chain joins TRBV7-2 to TRBJ1-3, with a possible D match to TRBD1 (6 bases). This CDR3 region has 16 residues. Looked up from germline, CDR1 is SGHTA and CDR2 is FQGNSA. Between the trimmed V and J ends, which lost 6 bases and 4 bases, there was a span of 19 bases. The DNA for the CDR3 is TGTGCCAGCAGGAATTGGGCAGGGGATACGGGAAACACCATATATTTT. This translates into CASRNWAGDTGNTIYF.

The chain recombines TRBV27 with TRBJ2-7; 7 positions match TRBD2. The V and J ends lost 2 bases and 12 bases, in that order; junction bases with no gene match: 1. The CDR3 contains 10 residues. The V gene's germline CDR1 is MNHEY and CDR2 SMNVEV (reference sequence). The CDR3 DNA sequence: TGTGCCAGCAGTTTAAGCGGGACGTACTTC. It yields the protein CASSLSGTYF.

The rearrangement joins TRBV13 to TRBJ2-5; the match to TRBD2 covers 7 bases. J gave up 2 bases and V 0 bases, and 6 bases lay outside the gene matches. This CDR3 is built from 16 residues. The germline V gene has CDR1 PRHDT and CDR2 FYEKMQ (reference sequence). CDR3 sequence: CASSLGSSGRQETQYF. The CDR3 nucleotides read TGTGCCAGCAGCTTAGGGTCTAGCGGACGTCAAGAGACCCAGTACTTC.

This chain connects TRBV14 to TRBJ2-3; D is possibly TRBD1 (5 bases). The germline V gene encodes CDR1 SGHDN and CDR2 FVKESK. V gave up 0 bases and J gave up 0 bases, with 13 bases separating them. The CDR3 consists of 17 residues. The CDR3 loop reads CASSQDKAGWSTDTQYF. In nucleotides, the CDR3 is TGTGCCAGCAGCCAAGATAAGGCAGGGTGGAGCACAGATACGCAGTATTTT.

This clonotype appeared many times. This chain uses TRBV7-6 with TRBJ2-1; D unclear. V dropped 2 bases and J dropped 7 bases, with 3 bases sitting between them. There are 11 residues in the CDR3. Germline-derived CDR1 and CDR2 are SGHVS and FNYEAQ. Written as DNA, the CDR3 is TGTGCCAGCAGCTTAAATAATGAGCAGTTCTTC. Translated: CASSLNNEQFF.

This clonotype was seen many times. The V call is TRBV28, the J call TRBJ2-7, with D possibly being TRBD1 (6 bases). Trimming pared 7 bases from V and 3 bases from J, leaving 16 bases between. Germline V gives CDR1 MDHEN, CDR2 SYDVKM. The CDR3 consists of 14 residues. The CDR3 coding sequence is TGTGCCAGCAAAATGGGCGGACAGCGCTACGAGCAGTACTTC. Translating it yields CASKMGGQRYEQYF.

This chain uses TRBV5-1 with TRBJ2-7; tentative D call: TRBD1 (5 bases). Germline V CDR1 and CDR2: SGHRS, YFSETQ. CDR3 length equals 15 residues. With 4 bases removed from V and 4 bases from J, the gap between germline ends came to 18 bases. CDR3 sequence reads: CASSPIASPGYEQYF. The CDR3 nucleotides read TGCGCCAGCAGCCCGATTGCCTCTCCAGGGTACGAGCAGTACTTC.

This clonotype was counted at least ten times. V usage is TRBV5-6 and J usage is TRBJ2-2; 9 bases agree with TRBD1. The CDR3 contains 16 residues. The V gene's germline CDR1 is SGHDT and CDR2 YYEEEE. The J segment lost 5 bases and the V segment lost 1 base, leaving 6 bases of the junction unmatched. CDR3 DNA: TGTGCCAGCAGCTTGTCTACAGGGGGCAGGACCGGGGAGCTGTTTTTT. Residues: CASSLSTGGRTGELFF.

This clonotype was detected a few times. The J gene is TRBJ1-1, the V gene TRBV9; D not resolved. The CDR3 is made up of 11 amino acids. The V end lost 3 bases, the J end lost 7 bases, and 7 bases lay between the germline ends. CDR1 and CDR2 from the germline V gene are SGDLS and YYNGEE. The chain's CDR3 is CASSGHNEAFF. Written as DNA, the CDR3 is TGTGCCAGCAGCGGGCACAATGAAGCTTTCTTT.

V gene TRBV6-2 or TRBV6-3 combines with J gene TRBJ2-3; D is unresolved. The CDR3 is made up of 12 amino acids. V lost 6 bases, J lost 6 bases, and 10 bases lay in between. From germline, CDR1 is MNHEY and CDR2 SVGEGT. The DNA of the CDR3 is TGTGCCAGCAGCCCTACTCGCGATACGCAGTATTTT. Translated: CASSPTRDTQYF.

This clonotype occurred many times. The chain employs TRBV6-6 and TRBJ2-7; D is unclear. This CDR3 contains 14 residues. The V gene's germline CDR1 is MNHNY and CDR2 SVGAGI (reference sequence). The ends were cut back, 2 bases at V and 1 base at J, with 9 bases in the middle. The CDR3 coding sequence is TGTGCCAGCAGTTACGACCCAGCTTCCTACGAGCAGTACTTC. Its translation is CASSYDPASYEQYF.

This clonotype was found many times. The rearrangement links TRBV6-6 to TRBJ1-5; maybe TRBD1 (5 bases). This CDR3 has 14 residues. Germline assignment: CDR1 MNHNY and CDR2 SVGAGI (reference sequence). Trimming took 5 bases from V and 4 from J, leaving 12 bases between them. CDR3 protein: CASSPGRSNQPQHF. Here the CDR3 DNA reads TGTGCCAGCAGTCCGGGACGTTCGAATCAGCCCCAGCATTTT.

This clonotype showed up many times. The chain is built from TRBV6-2 or TRBV6-3 and TRBJ2-7; D uncertain. CDR3 length: 14 amino acids. V lost 5 bases and J lost 3, with 14 bases in between. Germline assignment: CDR1 MNHEY and CDR2 SVGEGT. CDR3 sequence: CASSPGPRLYEQYF. Written as DNA, the CDR3 is TGTGCCAGCAGTCCCGGGCCAAGACTCTACGAGCAGTACTTC.

This chain joins TRBV4-3 and TRBJ2-1; weak D call: TRBD2 (6 bases). This CDR3 is 15 amino acids long. Germline V CDR1 and CDR2: LGHNA, YSLEER. V was trimmed by 0 bases and J by 7 bases, leaving 13 bases between them. The chain's CDR3 is CASSQDLSGQNEQFF. CDR3 DNA: TGCGCCAGCAGCCAAGATCTAAGCGGGCAAAATGAGCAGTTCTTC.